The table lists the clone carrying this TCR beta chain with many counts. The antigen is unknown. The CDR3 is 12 residues long. Trimming took 2 bases from V and 7 from J, leaving 5 bases between them. Germline V gene data show CDR1 as MNHNS and CDR2 as SASEGT. The data derive from a study of tumor and adjacent non-tumor tissue in lung cancer. Study details: Patients comprised roughly 12 adenocarcinoma, 2 squamous cell carcinoma and 1 small cell lung cancer. Findings and caveats of the study: Tumor tissue had significantly higher TCR diversity than normal lung.

TCRbeta libraries were built with three rounds of nested PCR, modified from ARM-PCR. TCRdb fed the multiplex PCR reads into MiXCR, producing one record per CDR3 protein. The repertoire consists of roughly 93,000 distinct CDR3 sequences, with approximately 65% occurring once and the leading ten covering roughly 18%. The template was RNA from unsorted bulk tissue. The sample taken for sequencing was lung tumor tissue. The sequence derives from a man aged 60 to 75 with non-small cell lung cancer. This chain links TRBV6-1 with TRBJ2-2; no clear D. The CDR3 nucleotides are TGTGCCAGCAGTGAAAGTCACGGGGAGCTGTTTTTT. It encodes CASSESHGELFF.